A selection of T cell receptor beta chains follows, all from one sample in a study of cytomegalovirus exposure and HLA in healthy donors. Repertoires were generated with immunoSEQ multiplex PCR, while TCRdb's copy carries only in-frame clones and drops some. The table has 200,000 to 250,000 clones, 77% seen once; the top ten hold roughly 2.5%. Sequencing used PBMCs. Receptors originate from a woman in her sixties or seventies in good health and CMV-seropositive. The CDR3 runs from the conserved cysteine through the conserved F or W.

V gene	CDR3 length	J gene	CDR3 protein
TRBV18	14	TRBJ2-7	CASSRTDLSYEQYF
TRBV10-3	16	TRBJ2-1	CAISRQGSSEIDEQFF
TRBV27	17	TRBJ2-5	CASSLRTSGATKETQYF
TRBV7-9	13	TRBJ2-1	CATAGRTYNEQFF
TRBV4-2	15	TRBJ1-6	CASSQPDRGRSPLHF
TRBV11-2	15	TRBJ2-4	CASSLVAGRGYIQYF
TRBV6-1	17	TRBJ2-1	CASSVLGTSGPYNEQFF
TRBV19	15	TRBJ2-7	CASSIMAGPSYEQYF
TRBV7-2	16	TRBJ1-5	CASSFFGTGANQPQHF
TRBV5-1	15	TRBJ2-1	CASSLSGQPGDEQFF
TRBV7-2	15	TRBJ2-3	CASSRTSGSTDTQYF
TRBV7-2	19	TRBJ1-3	CASRTTGDERTSSGNTIYF
TRBV5-1	15	TRBJ2-1	CASSLELAGRNEQFF
TRBV6-6	13	TRBJ1-1	CASSFGQDTEAFF
TRBV11-2	14	TRBJ2-1	CASSPGTSSNEQFF
TRBV7-9	16	TRBJ2-7	CASSPPFRVAIYEQYF
TRBV30	14	TRBJ2-3	CAWSRTLSTDTQYF